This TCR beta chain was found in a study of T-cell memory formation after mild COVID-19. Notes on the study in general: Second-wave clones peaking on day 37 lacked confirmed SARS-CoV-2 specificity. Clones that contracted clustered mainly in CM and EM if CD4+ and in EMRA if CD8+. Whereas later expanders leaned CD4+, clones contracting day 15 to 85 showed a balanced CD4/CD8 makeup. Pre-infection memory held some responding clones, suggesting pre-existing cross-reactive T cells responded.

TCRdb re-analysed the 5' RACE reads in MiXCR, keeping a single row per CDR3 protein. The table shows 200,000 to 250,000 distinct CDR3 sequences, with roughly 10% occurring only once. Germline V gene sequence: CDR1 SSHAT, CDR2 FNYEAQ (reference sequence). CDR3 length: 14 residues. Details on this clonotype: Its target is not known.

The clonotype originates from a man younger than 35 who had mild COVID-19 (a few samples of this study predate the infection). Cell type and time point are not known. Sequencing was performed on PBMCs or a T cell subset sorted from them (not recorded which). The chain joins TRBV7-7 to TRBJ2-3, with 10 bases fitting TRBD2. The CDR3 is CASGAGGRTDTQYF. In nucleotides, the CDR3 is TGTGCTAGCGGAGCGGGGGGGCGGACAGATACGCAGTATTTT.